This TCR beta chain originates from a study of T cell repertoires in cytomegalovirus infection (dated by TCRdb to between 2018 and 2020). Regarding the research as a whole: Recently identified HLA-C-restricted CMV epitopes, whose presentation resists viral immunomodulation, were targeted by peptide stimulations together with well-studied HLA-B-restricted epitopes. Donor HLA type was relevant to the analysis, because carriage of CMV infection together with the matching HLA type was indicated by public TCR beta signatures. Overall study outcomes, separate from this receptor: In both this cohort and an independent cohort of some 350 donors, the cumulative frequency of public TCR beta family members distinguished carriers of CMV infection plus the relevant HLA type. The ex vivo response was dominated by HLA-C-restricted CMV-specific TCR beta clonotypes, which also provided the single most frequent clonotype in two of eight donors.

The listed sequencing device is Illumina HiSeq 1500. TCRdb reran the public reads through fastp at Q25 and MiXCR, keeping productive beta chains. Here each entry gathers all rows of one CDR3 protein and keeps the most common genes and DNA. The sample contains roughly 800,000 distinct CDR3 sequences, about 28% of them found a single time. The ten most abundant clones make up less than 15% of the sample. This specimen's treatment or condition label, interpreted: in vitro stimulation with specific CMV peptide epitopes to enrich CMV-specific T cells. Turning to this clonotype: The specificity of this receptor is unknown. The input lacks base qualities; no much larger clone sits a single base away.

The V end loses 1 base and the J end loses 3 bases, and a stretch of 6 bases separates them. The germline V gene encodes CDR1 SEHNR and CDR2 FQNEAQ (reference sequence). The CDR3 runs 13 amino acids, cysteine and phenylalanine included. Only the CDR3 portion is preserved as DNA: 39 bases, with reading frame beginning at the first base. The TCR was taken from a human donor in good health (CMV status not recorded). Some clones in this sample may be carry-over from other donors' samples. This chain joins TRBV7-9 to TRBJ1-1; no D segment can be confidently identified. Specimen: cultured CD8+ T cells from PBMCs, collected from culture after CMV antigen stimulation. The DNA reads TGTGCCAGCAGCTTAGGTATTTACACTGAAGCTTTCTTT. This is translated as CASSLGIYTEAFF.